This is a list of T cell receptor beta chains from one sample in a study of beta chain features in type 1 diabetes. The assay was immunoSEQ multiplex PCR, and TCRdb's table has in-frame clones only and misses some. The sample shows hundreds of thousands of clones, about 13% of them seen only once. Sample: naive CD4+ T cells from blood. These TCRs come from a man younger than 45 with type 1 diabetes. The CDR3 runs from the conserved cysteine through the conserved F or W. Each record gives: clone size, V gene, J gene, D gene, CDR3 length, CDR3 DNA, CDR3 protein. A D gene is named only where the DNA matches it firmly. Some rows mark clone size as missing; the rest say once, few, many or name a class of expanded clone.

clone size: few; V gene: TRBV7-2; J gene: TRBJ1-1; D gene: .; CDR3 length: 15; CDR3 DNA: TGTGCCAGCAGCTTCTGGGGGGGCCGTAGCACTGAAGCTTTCTTT; CDR3 protein: CASSFWGGRSTEAFF
clone size: .; V gene: TRBV4-3; J gene: TRBJ1-4; D gene: .; CDR3 length: 12; CDR3 DNA: TGCGCCAGCAGCCAAGGACCGGGAAAACTGTTTTTT; CDR3 protein: CASSQGPGKLFF
clone size: .; V gene: TRBV28; J gene: TRBJ2-1; D gene: .; CDR3 length: 14; CDR3 DNA: TGTGCCAGCGGACTTACTAGCTCCTACAATGAGCAGTTCTTC; CDR3 protein: CASGLTSSYNEQFF
clone size: few; V gene: TRBV29-1; J gene: TRBJ2-3; D gene: TRBD2; CDR3 length: 16; CDR3 DNA: TGCAGCGGGTGGAGACTAGCGGGAGGTGGCACAGATACGCAGTATTTT; CDR3 protein: CSGWRLAGGGTDTQYF
clone size: few; V gene: TRBV11-2; J gene: TRBJ2-3; D gene: TRBD2; CDR3 length: 16; CDR3 DNA: TGTGCCAGCAGCTTATGGTCTAGCGGGAGAGCAGATACGCAGTATTTT; CDR3 protein: CASSLWSSGRADTQYF
clone size: few; V gene: TRBV5-1; J gene: TRBJ2-5; D gene: TRBD2; CDR3 length: 14; CDR3 DNA: TGCGCCAGCAGCTCGGGACTAGCGGAAGAGACCCAGTACTTC; CDR3 protein: CASSSGLAEETQYF
clone size: few; V gene: TRBV9; J gene: TRBJ1-3; D gene: .; CDR3 length: 16; CDR3 DNA: TGTGCCAGCAGCGAACATATACCGAACTCTGGAAACACCATATATTTT; CDR3 protein: CASSEHIPNSGNTIYF
clone size: .; V gene: TRBV6-5; J gene: TRBJ2-7; D gene: .; CDR3 length: 14; CDR3 DNA: TGTGCCAGCAGTTACTCGCAGGGGTTGTACGAGCAGTACTTC; CDR3 protein: CASSYSQGLYEQYF
clone size: few; V gene: TRBV19; J gene: TRBJ2-3; D gene: .; CDR3 length: 16; CDR3 DNA: TGTGCCAGTAGTGGATTACAGGGTAGGGATCTGGATACGCAGTATTTT; CDR3 protein: CASSGLQGRDLDTQYF
clone size: .; V gene: TRBV30; J gene: TRBJ2-1; D gene: TRBD2; CDR3 length: 15; CDR3 DNA: TGTGCCTGGAGTGTAATAGGACTAGCAGAAGATGAGCAGTTCTTC; CDR3 protein: CAWSVIGLAEDEQFF
clone size: few; V gene: TRBV15; J gene: TRBJ2-5; D gene: .; CDR3 length: 15; CDR3 DNA: TGTGCCACCAGCAGGATGACAGGGAGGCAAGAGACCCAGTACTTC; CDR3 protein: CATSRMTGRQETQYF
clone size: few; V gene: TRBV9; J gene: TRBJ2-4; D gene: TRBD2; CDR3 length: 14; CDR3 DNA: TGTGCCAGCAGCGTAGGGACTAGCGGGGAGATTCAGTACTTC; CDR3 protein: CASSVGTSGEIQYF
clone size: .; V gene: TRBV28; J gene: TRBJ1-2; D gene: .; CDR3 length: 15; CDR3 DNA: TGTGCCAGCAGTTTCCCACAGGGACCTAACTATGGCTACACCTTC; CDR3 protein: CASSFPQGPNYGYTF
clone size: few; V gene: TRBV7-2; J gene: TRBJ2-3; D gene: TRBD2; CDR3 length: 16; CDR3 DNA: TGTGCCAGCACATATGGGGGACTAGCCAGCACAGATACGCAGTATTTT; CDR3 protein: CASTYGGLASTDTQYF
clone size: .; V gene: TRBV5-6; J gene: TRBJ2-5; D gene: TRBD2; CDR3 length: 16; CDR3 DNA: TGTGCCAGCAGCCCGTGGACTAGCGGAACAAGAGAGACCCAGTACTTC; CDR3 protein: CASSPWTSGTRETQYF
clone size: few; V gene: TRBV27; J gene: TRBJ2-3; D gene: TRBD1; CDR3 length: 18; CDR3 DNA: TGTGCCAGCAGCTCGAGGGTGACGGGACAGGGGGCGAAAGATACGCAGTATTTT; CDR3 protein: CASSSRVTGQGAKDTQYF
clone size: .; V gene: TRBV19; J gene: TRBJ2-5; D gene: TRBD2; CDR3 length: 17; CDR3 DNA: TGTGCCAGTAGTGCCGGGACTAGCGGCCTCTCATGGGAGACCCAGTACTTC; CDR3 protein: CASSAGTSGLSWETQYF
clone size: .; V gene: TRBV6-5; J gene: TRBJ2-1; D gene: .; CDR3 length: 14; CDR3 DNA: TGTGCCAGCAGTTACGTAGCTGATTACAATGAGCAGTTCTTC; CDR3 protein: CASSYVADYNEQFF
clone size: .; V gene: TRBV18; J gene: TRBJ2-3; D gene: .; CDR3 length: 14; CDR3 DNA: TGTGCCAGCTCACTCATCGGGAGCACAGATACGCAGTATTTT; CDR3 protein: CASSLIGSTDTQYF
clone size: .; V gene: TRBV5-4; J gene: TRBJ2-5; D gene: TRBD2; CDR3 length: 18; CDR3 DNA: TGTGCCAGCAGCCACCTCTTAACTAGCGGGAGCTTCTCAGAGACCCAGTACTTC; CDR3 protein: CASSHLLTSGSFSETQYF
clone size: .; V gene: TRBV30; J gene: TRBJ2-3; D gene: TRBD2; CDR3 length: 17; CDR3 DNA: TGTGCCTGGAGTCTCCCCGGGAGAGCGGGACCCACAGATACGCAGTATTTT; CDR3 protein: CAWSLPGRAGPTDTQYF
clone size: .; V gene: TRBV18; J gene: TRBJ1-1; D gene: TRBD1; CDR3 length: 15; CDR3 DNA: TGTGCCAGCTCACAGAGACAGGGGGAGAACACTGAAGCTTTCTTT; CDR3 protein: CASSQRQGENTEAFF
clone size: few; V gene: TRBV5-1; J gene: TRBJ2-1; D gene: TRBD2; CDR3 length: 16; CDR3 DNA: TGCGCCAGCAGCTCACGCCTAGCGGGAGGGTACAATGAGCAGTTCTTC; CDR3 protein: CASSSRLAGGYNEQFF
clone size: .; V gene: TRBV5-1; J gene: TRBJ2-7; D gene: .; CDR3 length: 12; CDR3 DNA: TGCGCCAGCAGCTTTGGAGGGTACGAGCAGTACTTC; CDR3 protein: CASSFGGYEQYF
clone size: .; V gene: TRBV5-1; J gene: TRBJ2-3; D gene: .; CDR3 length: 13; CDR3 DNA: TGCGCCAGCAGCTTGCCAGGACAGTATACGCAGTATTTT; CDR3 protein: CASSLPGQYTQYF
clone size: .; V gene: TRBV4-1; J gene: TRBJ2-3; D gene: TRBD1; CDR3 length: 13; CDR3 DNA: TGCGCCAGCAGCCAACCGGGACAGGGGACGCAGTATTTT; CDR3 protein: CASSQPGQGTQYF
clone size: few; V gene: TRBV7-2; J gene: TRBJ1-2; D gene: .; CDR3 length: 14; CDR3 DNA: TGTGCCAGCAGCTTTCGCCAGACTAACTATGGCTACACCTTC; CDR3 protein: CASSFRQTNYGYTF
clone size: once; V gene: TRBV6-5; J gene: TRBJ2-5; D gene: .; CDR3 length: 14; CDR3 DNA: TGTGCCAGCAGGAAATCGGGGGTCGGGGAGACCCAGTACTTC; CDR3 protein: CASRKSGVGETQYF
clone size: .; V gene: TRBV4-3; J gene: TRBJ1-2; D gene: .; CDR3 length: 14; CDR3 DNA: TGCGCCAGCAGCCAAGATGCCGGGTCGGGTGGCTACACCTTC; CDR3 protein: CASSQDAGSGGYTF
clone size: .; V gene: TRBV29-1; J gene: TRBJ1-1; D gene: .; CDR3 length: 15; CDR3 DNA: TGCAGCGTCGACCCCTTGGACACATCAAGCACTGAAGCTTTCTTT; CDR3 protein: CSVDPLDTSSTEAFF
clone size: few; V gene: TRBV5-4; J gene: TRBJ1-1; D gene: .; CDR3 length: 15; CDR3 DNA: TGTGCCAGCAGCTCCGGGATACGAGTGGAAACTGAAGCTTTCTTT; CDR3 protein: CASSSGIRVETEAFF
clone size: .; V gene: TRBV5-1; J gene: TRBJ2-7; D gene: .; CDR3 length: 16; CDR3 DNA: TGCGCCAGCAGCCAATCTTCCCAGGAAGGTATCTCCGAGCAGTACTTC; CDR3 protein: CASSQSSQEGISEQYF
clone size: few; V gene: TRBV6-5; J gene: TRBJ1-2; D gene: .; CDR3 length: 12; CDR3 DNA: TGTGCCTGCCATGACTCAGCCTATGGCTACACCTTC; CDR3 protein: CACHDSAYGYTF
clone size: few; V gene: TRBV5-1; J gene: TRBJ2-7; D gene: TRBD1; CDR3 length: 17; CDR3 DNA: TGCGCCAGCAGCCGAGACAGGGGCGCAGGGTTATCCTACGAGCAGTACTTC; CDR3 protein: CASSRDRGAGLSYEQYF
clone size: few; V gene: TRBV7-8; J gene: TRBJ2-2; D gene: .; CDR3 length: 15; CDR3 DNA: TGTGCCAGCAGCTTACAGGGGAAAAACACCGGGGAGCTGTTTTTT; CDR3 protein: CASSLQGKNTGELFF
clone size: few; V gene: TRBV5-4; J gene: TRBJ1-1; D gene: TRBD1; CDR3 length: 14; CDR3 DNA: TGTGCCAGCAGCCTGGGACAGCCCGACACTGAAGCTTTCTTT; CDR3 protein: CASSLGQPDTEAFF
clone size: .; V gene: TRBV15; J gene: TRBJ2-1; D gene: .; CDR3 length: 15; CDR3 DNA: TGTGCCACCAGCAGAGCTGACACCACCTACAATGAGCAGTTCTTC; CDR3 protein: CATSRADTTYNEQFF
clone size: .; V gene: TRBV29-1; J gene: TRBJ2-1; D gene: .; CDR3 length: 12; CDR3 DNA: TGCAGCCCCAGGGGCCCCTACAATGAGCAGTTCTTC; CDR3 protein: CSPRGPYNEQFF
clone size: few; V gene: TRBV5-4; J gene: TRBJ2-1; D gene: TRBD2; CDR3 length: 13; CDR3 DNA: TGTGCCAGCAGCTTTCTAGCGGGATATGAGCAGTTCTTC; CDR3 protein: CASSFLAGYEQFF
clone size: few; V gene: TRBV27; J gene: TRBJ1-1; D gene: .; CDR3 length: 13; CDR3 DNA: TGTGCCAGCAGTTTTACAGCGAACACTGAAGCTTTCTTT; CDR3 protein: CASSFTANTEAFF
clone size: once; V gene: TRBV7-8; J gene: TRBJ2-7; D gene: TRBD1; CDR3 length: 14; CDR3 DNA: TGTGCCAGCAGCTCCCGACAGGGGGCGAGCGAGCAGTACTTC; CDR3 protein: CASSSRQGASEQYF
clone size: .; V gene: TRBV28; J gene: TRBJ2-7; D gene: .; CDR3 length: 12; CDR3 DNA: TGTGCCAGCAAATCTAAATCCGGGAGTGCGTACTTC; CDR3 protein: CASKSKSGSAYF
clone size: few; V gene: TRBV5-4; J gene: TRBJ1-2; D gene: .; CDR3 length: 13; CDR3 DNA: TGTGCCAGCTCCCAGGCCCGTTTCTATGGCTACACCTTC; CDR3 protein: CASSQARFYGYTF
clone size: few; V gene: TRBV29-1; J gene: TRBJ2-3; D gene: .; CDR3 length: 14; CDR3 DNA: TGCAGCGTTTTCAGTCCGGGGGGCACAGATACGCAGTATTTT; CDR3 protein: CSVFSPGGTDTQYF
clone size: .; V gene: TRBV5-1; J gene: TRBJ2-1; D gene: TRBD1; CDR3 length: 14; CDR3 DNA: TGCGCCAGCAGCTTGGGACAGGGGATTAATGAGCAGTTCTTC; CDR3 protein: CASSLGQGINEQFF
clone size: .; V gene: TRBV14; J gene: TRBJ1-2; D gene: TRBD1; CDR3 length: 16; CDR3 DNA: TGTGCCAGCAGCCTACTGACGGGACAGGGGGTCAATGGCTACACCTTC; CDR3 protein: CASSLLTGQGVNGYTF
clone size: few; V gene: TRBV7-2; J gene: TRBJ2-3; D gene: TRBD2; CDR3 length: 16; CDR3 DNA: TGTGCCAGCAGTTTATCGCTAGCGGGGGCCACAGATACGCAGTATTTT; CDR3 protein: CASSLSLAGATDTQYF
clone size: few; V gene: TRBV5-1; J gene: TRBJ2-6; D gene: .; CDR3 length: 13; CDR3 DNA: TGCGCCAGCCAAACAGCTGGGGCCAACGTCCTGACTTTC; CDR3 protein: CASQTAGANVLTF
clone size: few; V gene: TRBV7-2; J gene: TRBJ1-1; D gene: .; CDR3 length: 14; CDR3 DNA: TGTGCCAGCAGCTTAGGTCCGGGGAACACTGAAGCTTTCTTT; CDR3 protein: CASSLGPGNTEAFF